This T cell receptor beta chain came from a study of shared clonotypes between healthy human individuals. Study results and caveats: Four donors shared around 5% of their naive CD4 clonotypes. Blood was the sole source, and tissue repertoires probably differ.

Of note for this clone: Its matching antigen is unknown.

The CDR3 runs to 13 residues. Trimming cost V 4 bases and J 13 bases, with 14 bases left between them. Germline CDR1 MNHEY, CDR2 SMNVEV (reference sequence). HIV-negative, healthy adults without recent acute infections or vaccinations were the donors. A CD45RA-negative memory subset and a CD45RA+ naive subset were separated from the CD4+ cells. Sequenced by immunoSEQ multiplex PCR; TCRdb stores in-frame clones only, minus some. The table lists around 600,000 clones, 95% to 98% of them singletons, with approximately 0.057% in the top ten. The chain is built from TRBV27 and TRBJ1-6; weak D call: TRBD1 (5 bases). The sequence derives from a woman in her 30s in good health. The sample comprised naive CD4+ T cells sorted from blood. Subset noted: CD45RA+ positively selected. The chain's CDR3 is CASSSARESPLHF. The CDR3 DNA sequence: TGTGCCAGCAGTTCGGCCAGGGAATCTCCCCTCCACTTT.